The 11 T cell receptor beta chains below were found in one sample sequenced in a study of blood T cell repertoires in COVID-19. Repertoires were generated with immunoSEQ multiplex PCR, while TCRdb's copy carries only in-frame clones and drops some. This table holds under 150,000 clones, approximately 90% found once. What was sequenced was peripheral blood. The receptors come from a human donor in a cohort sampled during active COVID-19.

The chain employs TRBV6-5 and TRBJ1-1, with a tentative D call TRBD1 (6 bases). V lost 6 bases, J lost 7 bases, and 15 bases lay in between. This CDR3 region has 13 residues. CDR1 is MNHEY, CDR2 SVGAGI, per germline. CDR3 DNA: TGTGCCAGCAGGACCTCCTCACAGGGTGAAGCTTTCTTT. It is translated as CASRTSSQGEAFF.

The CDR3 DNA reads TGCGCCAGCAGCTACACCGGGACAGGGGTAGATACGCAGTATTTT. Amino acid sequence: CASSYTGTGVDTQYF. The rearrangement joins TRBV5-1 to TRBJ2-3; TRBD1 matches 10 bases. Germline trimming cut 3 bases from V and 5 bases from J; bases unmatched to any gene: 6. There are 15 residues in the CDR3. Germline CDR1 SGHRS, CDR2 YFSETQ.

The chain combines TRBV3-1 (or the pseudogene TRBV3-2) with TRBJ2-1, with D uncertain. The CDR3 sequence is 14 residues long. The V end lost 4 bases, the J end lost 7 bases, and 14 bases lay between the germline ends. Germline values: CDR1 LGHDT, CDR2 YNNKEL (reference sequence). The CDR3 spells CASSLSGVLNEQFF. The CDR3 nucleotides are TGTGCCAGCAGCCTCTCCGGAGTATTGAATGAGCAGTTCTTC.

The rearrangement uses TRBV6-5 and TRBJ2-3; the match to TRBD2 covers 7 bases. Germline V CDR1 and CDR2: MNHEY, SVGAGI. V shed 5 bases, J shed 1 base, and the junction held 6 bases outside the gene matches. This CDR3 region has 15 residues. The CDR3 is CASSPLAVRTDTQYF. CDR3 DNA: TGTGCCAGCAGTCCTCTAGCGGTCCGCACAGATACGCAGTATTTT.

The count of this clone is one. The chain is built from TRBV6-5 and TRBJ2-7; 7 positions agree with TRBD1. There are 14 residues in the CDR3. Germline CDR1 reads MNHEY; CDR2 reads SVGAGI. V shed 0 bases, J shed 3 bases, and the junction held 2 bases outside the gene matches. CDR3 sequence reads: CASSYSNRGYEQYF. In DNA form, the CDR3 reads TGTGCCAGCAGTTACTCGAACAGGGGCTACGAGCAGTACTTC.

The rearrangement uses TRBV2 and TRBJ1-2; TRBD1 agrees at 7 bases. The CDR3 contains 13 residues. The germline V gene encodes CDR1 SNHLY and CDR2 FYNNEI. The V segment lost 4 bases and the J segment 2 bases; nucleotides outside the gene matches: 1. DNA of the CDR3: TGTGCCAGCAGTGTGGACAGGAACTATGGCTACACCTTC. Its protein product is CASSVDRNYGYTF. Full variable domain (rest looked up from reference TRBV2 and TRBJ1-2): EPEVTQTPSHQVTQMGQEVILRCVPISNHLYFYWYRQILGQKVEFLVSFYNNEISEKSEIFDDQFSVERPDGSNFTLKIRSTKLEDSAMYFCASSVDRNYGYTFGSGTRLTVV.

The rearrangement links TRBV19 to TRBJ1-1; D unresolved. The length of the CDR3 is 12 residues. Germline-derived CDR1 and CDR2 are LNHDA and SQIVND (reference sequence). V was trimmed by 3 bases and J by 4 bases, leaving 6 bases between them. The DNA for the CDR3 is TGTGCCAGTAGTATCAGGTCCACTGAAGCTTTCTTT. This encodes CASSIRSTEAFF.

The chain uses TRBV6-4 and TRBJ1-1; D gene ambiguous. Germline lookup yields CDR1 MRHNA and CDR2 SNTAGT. Between the trimmed V and J ends, which lost 5 bases and 0 bases, there was a span of 7 bases. The CDR3 loop spans 13 amino acids. The CDR3 DNA is TGTGCCAGCAGTCCGAGGATGAACACTGAAGCTTTCTTT. Protein: CASSPRMNTEAFF.

The chain employs TRBV4-2 and TRBJ2-3; 7 bases line up with TRBD2. CDR3 length: 14 amino acids. V gave up 4 bases and J gave up 6 bases; unmatched junction bases: 7. CDR1 and CDR2 from the germline V gene are LGHNA and YNFKEQ. The CDR3 loop is CASSPGLGGDTQYF. The CDR3 bases are TGTGCCAGCAGCCCTGGACTGGGAGGGGATACGCAGTATTTT.

This clone was observed a handful of times. This chain links TRBV27 with TRBJ2-7; unclear D gene. In germline, CDR1 is MNHEY, CDR2 SMNVEV (reference sequence). There are 15 residues in the CDR3. Trimming took 4 bases from V and 0 from J, leaving 13 bases between them. In DNA, the CDR3 is TGTGCCAGCAGTTCGACAACGATGAGCTCCTACGAGCAGTACTTC. Protein: CASSSTTMSSYEQYF.

V gene TRBV30 combines with J gene TRBJ2-1; possible D gene TRBD2, 5 bases. V was shortened by 1 base and J by 0 bases, with 13 bases between the two germline ends. The CDR3 sequence is 16 residues long. From germline, CDR1 is GTSNPN and CDR2 SVGIG (reference sequence). The CDR3 coding sequence is TGTGCCTGGAGTGCGGCTAGCAGAAGCTCCTACAATGAGCAGTTCTTC. Translating gives CAWSAASRSSYNEQFF.